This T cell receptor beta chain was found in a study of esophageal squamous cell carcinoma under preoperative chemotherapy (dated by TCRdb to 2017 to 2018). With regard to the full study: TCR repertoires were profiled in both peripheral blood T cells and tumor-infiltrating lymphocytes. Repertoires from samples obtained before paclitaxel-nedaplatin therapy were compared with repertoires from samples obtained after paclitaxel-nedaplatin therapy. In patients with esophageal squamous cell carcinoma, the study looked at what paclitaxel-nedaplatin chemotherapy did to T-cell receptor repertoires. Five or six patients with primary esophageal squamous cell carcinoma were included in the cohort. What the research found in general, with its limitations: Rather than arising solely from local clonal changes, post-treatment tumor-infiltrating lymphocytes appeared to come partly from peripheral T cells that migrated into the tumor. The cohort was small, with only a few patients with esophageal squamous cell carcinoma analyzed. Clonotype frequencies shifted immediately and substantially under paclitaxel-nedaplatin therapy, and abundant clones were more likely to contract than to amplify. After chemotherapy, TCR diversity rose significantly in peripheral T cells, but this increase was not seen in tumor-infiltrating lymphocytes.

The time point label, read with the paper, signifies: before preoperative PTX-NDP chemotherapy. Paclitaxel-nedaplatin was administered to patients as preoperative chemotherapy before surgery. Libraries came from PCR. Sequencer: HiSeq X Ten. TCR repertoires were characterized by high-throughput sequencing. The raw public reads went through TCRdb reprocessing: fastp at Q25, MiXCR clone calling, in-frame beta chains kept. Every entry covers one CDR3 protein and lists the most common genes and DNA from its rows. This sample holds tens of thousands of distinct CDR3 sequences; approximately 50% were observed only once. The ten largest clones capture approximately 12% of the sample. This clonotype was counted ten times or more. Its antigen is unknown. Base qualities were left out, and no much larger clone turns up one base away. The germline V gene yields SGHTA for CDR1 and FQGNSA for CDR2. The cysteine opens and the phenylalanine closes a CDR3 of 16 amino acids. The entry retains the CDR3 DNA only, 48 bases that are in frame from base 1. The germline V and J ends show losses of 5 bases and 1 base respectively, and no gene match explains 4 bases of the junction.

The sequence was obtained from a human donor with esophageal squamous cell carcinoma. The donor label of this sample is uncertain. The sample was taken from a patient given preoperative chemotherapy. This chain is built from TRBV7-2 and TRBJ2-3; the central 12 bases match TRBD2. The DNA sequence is TGTGCCAGCAGCACACGACTAGCGGGAGGCACAGATACGCAGTATTTT. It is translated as CASSTRLAGGTDTQYF.